This T cell receptor (beta chain) is from a study of identical twins. Template switching added a universal primer site, and cDNA bore unique molecular identifiers. Each CDR3 protein is one row after TCRdb ran MiXCR on the 5' RACE reads. The sample comprises 1.5 million or so distinct CDR3 sequences, less than 40% of which are singletons, and over 0.25% rests with the top ten. Germline V gene lookup returns CDR1 MGHRA and CDR2 YSYEKL. The length of the CDR3 is 15 residues. Trimming cost V 3 bases and J 6 bases, with 15 bases left between them. On this clonotype: What it binds is unknown.

Study results and limitations: Sequences that were beta out-of-frame showed weaker excess twin sharing. Insertion counts were lower in abundant cord blood beta clonotypes, a trend that memory repertoires did not show. Potential partial confounding of zero-insertion analyses by invariant MAIT and iNKT cells was noted.

This clonotype originated in a newborn girl in good health. Sequencing was carried out using cord blood. The V call is TRBV4-1, the J call TRBJ2-1; D might be TRBD1 or TRBD2, each matching 5 bases. The CDR3 loop reads CASSQARVTSNEQFF. The CDR3 DNA follows: TGCGCCAGCAGCCAGGCCAGGGTCACTAGCAATGAGCAGTTCTTC.